This paragraph covers one T cell receptor beta chain sequence. Antigen unknown. This sample was included in a study of radiotherapy plus CTLA-4 blockade in lung cancer. Turning to the study itself: Objective responses were observed in 15% to 20% of patients, and disease control was achieved by roughly 29%. The study, taken as a whole, reports: Among blood TCR repertoires after radiotherapy plus ipilimumab, tumor-derived clones expanded. Reported findings show early blood T cell clone dynamics, with interferon-beta, best predicted response.

Germline values: CDR1 MNHNS, CDR2 SASEGT. The CDR3 is made up of 15 amino acids. V shed 0 bases and J shed 4 bases, with 11 bases lying between them. Assay used: immunoSEQ multiplex PCR; TCRdb lists only in-frame clones, some missing. The sample carries some 40,000 clones, more than 70% recorded once. The sequence was collected from a human donor with non-small cell lung cancer whose response to radiotherapy plus ipilimumab could not be evaluated. This rearrangement joins TRBV6-1 to TRBJ2-3, with D tentatively TRBD1 (5 bases). The sequenced sample was peripheral blood, obtained from a patient treated with radiotherapy plus ipilimumab. The CDR3 loop is CASSEAGRVADTQYF. The CDR3 DNA follows: TGTGCCAGCAGTGAAGCAGGCAGGGTAGCAGATACGCAGTATTTT.